Below are 3 T cell receptor beta chains sequenced from a single sample in a study of response to subunit inactivated influenza vaccine. TCRdb reprocessed the RT-PCR reads via MiXCR and lists one record per CDR3 protein. The sample lists about 540,000 distinct CDR3 sequences; around a quarter were seen once. These data also featured in a second study, about T cells expressing NK-cell markers. From that second work: Making the TCR beta cDNA relied on 5'RACE template switching with UMIs.

Sequences were derived from CD4+ T cells sorted from PBMCs, sampled approximately 12 days after vaccination. All receptors come from a man aged 45-60 years who received an inactivated influenza vaccine.

This clonotype was seen more than once but under ten times. The chain uses TRBV3-1 and TRBJ2-7; tentatively, D is TRBD1 (5 bases). The CDR3 is made up of 14 amino acids. Germline lookup yields CDR1 LGHDT and CDR2 YNNKEL (reference sequence). V dropped 6 bases and J dropped 3 bases, with 15 bases sitting between them. CDR3 residues: CASSSSTAYYEQYF. The CDR3 DNA sequence: TGTGCCAGCAGTTCGTCGACAGCTTACTACGAGCAGTACTTC.

This clonotype appeared a few times. This rearrangement joins TRBV7-3 to TRBJ2-7; no definite D call. V shed 0 bases and J shed 3 bases, with 6 bases lying between them. CDR3 length equals 13 residues. Germline loops: CDR1 SGHTA, CDR2 FQGTGA. The CDR3: CASSLTMGYEQYF. As DNA, the CDR3 is TGTGCCAGCAGCTTAACGATGGGCTACGAGCAGTACTTC.

This clonotype was observed at least ten times. The V and J genes are TRBV3-1 and TRBJ2-1; D gene uncertain. Germline V gives CDR1 LGHDT, CDR2 YNNKEL (reference sequence). The CDR3 covers 14 residues. Trimming cost V 2 bases and J 7 bases, with 12 bases left between them. CDR3 sequence: CASSQTPFHNEQFF. Here the CDR3 DNA reads TGTGCCAGCAGCCAAACACCCTTCCATAATGAGCAGTTCTTC.